This TCR beta chain was obtained from a study of blood T cell repertoires in COVID-19. Up to 2 weeks before entering the study, exposed participants had met a COVID-19 case. The V gene's germline CDR1 is SNHLY and CDR2 FYNNEI. V was pared by 4 bases and J by 5 bases, with 4 bases of the junction left unmatched. The CDR3 is 14 amino acids. Sequencing was performed with immunoSEQ multiplex PCR; in TCRdb, only in-frame clones are kept and a portion is missing. The table shows about 370,000 clones, with roughly 90% occurring only once. This chain joins TRBV2 and TRBJ2-2, with 7 bases lining up with TRBD2. The source of this sequence is a woman aged 40 to 50 who had been exposed to COVID-19. The sequenced material came from PBMCs or T cells enriched from blood (not recorded which). This chain's CDR3 is CASSGTSTTGELFF. In DNA form, the CDR3 reads TGTGCCAGCAGTGGGACTAGTACGACCGGGGAGCTGTTTTTT.